These T cell receptor beta chains were read from a single sample in a study of patients and donors after allogeneic stem cell transplantation. Each CDR3 protein is one row after TCRdb ran MiXCR on the RT-PCR reads. The sample contains around 30,000 distinct CDR3 sequences, 37% of which appear only once. The sequenced sample was blood, either unsorted or a sorted T cell fraction (not recorded which). The source is a human donor who was either an allogeneic HSCT recipient or a stem cell or donor lymphocyte infusion donor (not recorded which). It is not recorded whose cells these are; they may come from a transplant donor. Each CDR3 is given with its conserved first and last residue. D genes are given only for firm matches. Size is stated for part of the rows, as once, few or many counts, or as a class when the clone is expanded.

d_gene,v_gene,j_gene,abundance,CDR3nt,CDR3aa
-,TRBV12-3/TRBV12-4,TRBJ2-5,-,TGTGCCAGCAGTCGCCGCCGGGAGAAAGAGACCCAGTACTTC,CASSRRREKETQYF
-,TRBV12-3/TRBV12-4,TRBJ2-7,few,TGTGCCAGCAGTTTGACAGGTTCCTACGAGCAGTACTTC,CASSLTGSYEQYF
-,TRBV7-9,TRBJ1-1,few,TGTGCCAGCAGCTTAGTGCAGGGCAGGTACACTGAAGCTTTCTTT,CASSLVQGRYTEAFF
-,TRBV19,TRBJ2-3,-,TGTGCCAGTAGTATAGCGGAGGGGGTCAGCACAGATACGCAGTATTTT,CASSIAEGVSTDTQYF
-,TRBV12-3/TRBV12-4,TRBJ2-1,-,TGTGCCAGCACCCTCACAGGGGAGCAGTTCTTC,CASTLTGEQFF
-,TRBV5-6,TRBJ1-1,many,TGTGCCAGCCAACCCCCCTGGGGGACTGAAGCTTTCTTT,CASQPPWGTEAFF
-,TRBV9,TRBJ1-2,once,TGTGCCAGCCATGGGTTCGGCGGCTATGGCTACACCTTC,CASHGFGGYGYTF
TRBD1,TRBV11-3,TRBJ1-4,-,TGTGCCAGCAGCGTGGGACAGGGTCATGAAAAACTGTTTTTT,CASSVGQGHEKLFF
TRBD1,TRBV20-1,TRBJ1-4,-,TGCAGTGCTACCCCGGACAGGGGAGGAGAAAAACTGTTTTTT,CSATPDRGGEKLFF
-,TRBV12-3/TRBV12-4,TRBJ2-3,few,TGTGCCAGCACCAGGAGGGGGAGGACAGATACGCAGTATTTT,CASTRRGRTDTQYF
-,TRBV12-3/TRBV12-4,TRBJ1-1,few,TGTGCCAGCAGTTCCCCGGGACACGTGAAAGACACTGAAGCTTTCTTT,CASSSPGHVKDTEAFF
-,TRBV7-9,TRBJ1-2,few,TGTGCCAGCAGCTTCTCCGGGGGCTATGGCTACACCTTC,CASSFSGGYGYTF
-,TRBV12-3/TRBV12-4,TRBJ1-1,-,TGTGCCAGCAGTTTAGGTGGTGGACAGACTGAAGCTTTCTTT,CASSLGGGQTEAFF
-,TRBV7-2,TRBJ1-1,-,TGTGCCAGCAGCTTAACTTACTCTGCTGAAGCTTTCTTT,CASSLTYSAEAFF
-,TRBV7-9,TRBJ1-3,-,TGTGCCAGCAGCTCCCACCGGGACACCCTCTCTGGAAACACCATATATTTT,CASSSHRDTLSGNTIYF
-,TRBV19,TRBJ1-5,few,TGTGCCAGTAGTATAGGTGCGAGAGTGGATCAGCCCCAGCATTTT,CASSIGARVDQPQHF